This is a list of T cell receptor beta chains from one sample in a study of CD8 T cells in Susac syndrome. TCRdb reprocessed the immunoSEQ multiplex PCR reads with MiXCR, giving one entry per CDR3 protein. The data contain 180,000 or so distinct CDR3 sequences, approximately 95% of them singletons. Sequenced: CD4+ T cells from PBMCs. The source of these receptors is a human donor in good health. The CDR3 runs from the conserved cysteine through the conserved F or W. D genes are given only for firm matches. Clone size, where shown, is once, few, many, or a class for clones that have expanded.

d_gene | abundance | j_gene | v_gene | CDR3nt | CDR3aa
NA | NA | TRBJ2-2 | TRBV9 | TGTGCCAGCAGCGTAGCGACGGGAGTCGTCGGGGAGCTGTTTTTT | CASSVATGVVGELFF
NA | NA | TRBJ2-1 | TRBV27 | TGTGCCAGCAGTTCCACAGGACAGAACAATGAGCAGTTCTTC | CASSSTGQNNEQFF
NA | NA | TRBJ2-2 | TRBV5-1 | TGCGCCAGCAGGCCGGCGGGGAACGGGGAGCTGTTTTTT | CASRPAGNGELFF
TRBD2 | NA | TRBJ2-2 | TRBV20-1 | TGCAGTGCTAGAAGTACTAGCGTTCCCGGGGAGCTGTTTTTT | CSARSTSVPGELFF
TRBD2 | NA | TRBJ2-2 | TRBV28 | TGTGCCAGCATTACCGGGAGGGCCCCCGGGGAGCTGTTTTTT | CASITGRAPGELFF
NA | once | TRBJ1-5 | TRBV20-1 | TGCAGTGCGACCGCAGGTTCATATAGCAATCAGCCCCAGCATTTT | CSATAGSYSNQPQHF
TRBD2 | NA | TRBJ2-1 | TRBV30 | TGTGCCTGGCAGACTAGCGGGAGTCGAATCTACAATGAGCAGTTCTTC | CAWQTSGSRIYNEQFF
TRBD1 | NA | TRBJ1-1 | TRBV30 | TGTGCCAGTCCCGGGACAGGGGGCACTGAAGCTTTCTTT | CASPGTGGTEAFF
NA | NA | TRBJ2-1 | TRBV6-6 | TGTGCCAGCAGCCTCTCTGAAGGCAGTGAGCAGTTCTTC | CASSLSEGSEQFF
NA | NA | TRBJ2-4 | TRBV27 | TGTGCCAGCAGTTTATGGTCACCTACCAAAAACATTCAGTACTTC | CASSLWSPTKNIQYF
NA | NA | TRBJ2-1 | TRBV2 | TGTGCTATCAGGGGGGAGTTCGATGAGCAGTTCTTC | CAIRGEFDEQFF
TRBD1 | NA | TRBJ2-3 | TRBV20-1 | TGCAGTGCTAGACCCGGGACAGGGCTCACAGATACGCAGTATTTT | CSARPGTGLTDTQYF
TRBD1 | NA | TRBJ2-7 | TRBV7-2 | TGTGCCAGCAGCCCCCGTGCGGGGACAGGGGCCTACGAGCAGTACTTC | CASSPRAGTGAYEQYF
TRBD2 | NA | TRBJ2-5 | TRBV5-1 | TGCGCCAGCAGCTTAGGGACTACGGAGACCCAGTACTTC | CASSLGTTETQYF
NA | NA | TRBJ2-1 | TRBV7-2 | TGTGCCAGCAGCCGAGTCGGGACACCTTACAATGAGCAGTTCTTC | CASSRVGTPYNEQFF
NA | NA | TRBJ2-7 | TRBV20-1 | TGCAGTGCTAGAGAGGTGAAGGGTACCTACGAGCAGTACTTC | CSAREVKGTYEQYF
NA | NA | TRBJ2-2 | TRBV20-1 | TGCAGTGCCGCTGTCCTGAGAGGGGTCGGGGAGCTGTTTTTT | CSAAVLRGVGELFF
NA | NA | TRBJ2-3 | TRBV9 | TGTGCCAGCAGCGTAGACGTGGCAGATACGCAGTATTTT | CASSVDVADTQYF
NA | NA | TRBJ2-2 | TRBV6-2/TRBV6-3 | TGTGCCAGCAGTTACTCGAGCCCCGGGAAGAACACCGGGGAGCTGTTTTTT | CASSYSSPGKNTGELFF
TRBD2 | NA | TRBJ2-3 | TRBV20-1 | TGCAGTGCTAGTGGCGGACTAGCGGGATTCTCAGATACGCAGTATTTT | CSASGGLAGFSDTQYF
NA | NA | TRBJ2-6 | TRBV5-1 | TGCGCCAGCCATCAGGGCTCTGGGGCCAACGTCCTGACTTTC | CASHQGSGANVLTF
NA | NA | TRBJ2-1 | TRBV6-5 | TGTGCCAGCAGTTACTCGACGGATGCGTTCAGCTCCTACAATGAGCAGTTCTTC | CASSYSTDAFSSYNEQFF
NA | NA | TRBJ2-1 | TRBV12-3/TRBV12-4 | TGTGCCACCTCCGGGGGCAGGGACAATGAGCAGTTCTTC | CATSGGRDNEQFF
NA | NA | TRBJ2-5 | TRBV29-1 | TGCAGCGTTCAGGAGGAAGAGACCCAGTACTTC | CSVQEEETQYF
NA | NA | TRBJ2-2 | TRBV3-1 | TGTGCCAGCAGCCAAGGGGGACTTAAGACCGGGGAGCTGTTTTTT | CASSQGGLKTGELFF
TRBD2 | NA | TRBJ2-4 | TRBV20-1 | TGCAGTGCTAGAGCCCCCGGCGGGAGTAGTATTCAGTACTTC | CSARAPGGSSIQYF
NA | NA | TRBJ1-2 | TRBV28 | TGTGCCAGTTGGGTGAACGATCGGGACCGACCGAACTATGGCTACACCTTC | CASWVNDRDRPNYGYTF
TRBD2 | once | TRBJ2-3 | TRBV7-9 | TGTGCCAGCAGTACCCCCCGACTAGCTGATACGCAGTATTTT | CASSTPRLADTQYF
NA | once | TRBJ2-3 | TRBV7-2 | TGTGCCAGCAGCCCCGGTAGGGGGTTCGGGCAGTATTTT | CASSPGRGFGQYF
TRBD1 | NA | TRBJ1-2 | TRBV18 | TGTGCCAGCTCACCGCAGGGGGCTGCTGGCTACACCTTC | CASSPQGAAGYTF
NA | NA | TRBJ2-7 | TRBV5-1 | TGCGCCAGCAGCACTGGGGACACCAGGTCCTACGAGCAGTACTTC | CASSTGDTRSYEQYF
NA | once | TRBJ1-5 | TRBV3-1 | TGTGCCAGCAGCCAAGAGACGGGCAATCAGCCCCAGCATTTT | CASSQETGNQPQHF
TRBD2 | NA | TRBJ2-3 | TRBV29-1 | TGCAGCGCGGGACTAGCGGGAGGAAGAACTCCAGATACGCAGTATTTT | CSAGLAGGRTPDTQYF
NA | NA | TRBJ1-1 | TRBV6-2/TRBV6-3 | TGTGCCAGCAGTTACGGGGGTGGAGGGGCCACTGAAGCTTTCTTT | CASSYGGGGATEAFF
NA | few | TRBJ1-2 | TRBV30 | TGTGCCTGGAGTGGGGGGAACTATGGCTACACCTTC | CAWSGGNYGYTF
NA | NA | TRBJ1-1 | TRBV23-1 | TGCGCCAGCAGTCAATCGGCCCGAAACACTGAAGCTTTCTTT | CASSQSARNTEAFF
NA | NA | TRBJ2-7 | TRBV7-8 | TGTGCCAGCAGCCGCCTCCGGGACTTTGAGCAGTACTTC | CASSRLRDFEQYF
NA | NA | TRBJ1-2 | TRBV3-1 | TGTGCCAGCAGCCAAGATCGTTCTCGCGGAAGAGGCTACACCTTC | CASSQDRSRGRGYTF
NA | NA | TRBJ2-5 | TRBV24-1 | TGTGCCACCAGTGATCCGGCGGACGTTGAGACCCAGTACTTC | CATSDPADVETQYF
NA | once | TRBJ2-7 | TRBV5-1 | TGCGCCAGCAGCTTGGTTCTACTGGGGGGACTCCACGAGCAGTACTTC | CASSLVLLGGLHEQYF
TRBD2 | once | TRBJ2-5 | TRBV29-1 | TGCAGCGTTGACCGTGGGACTAGCGGGAGAGGAGAGACCCAGTACTTC | CSVDRGTSGRGETQYF
TRBD1 | NA | TRBJ1-2 | TRBV27 | TGTGCCAGCAGTGCCGGGACAGGGGAATATGGCTACACCTTC | CASSAGTGEYGYTF
NA | NA | TRBJ2-5 | TRBV27 | TGTGCCAGCAGTATGATTCTCCAAGAGACCCAGTACTTC | CASSMILQETQYF
NA | once | TRBJ2-3 | TRBV5-1 | TGCGCCAGCAGCTTAGGGGGGGCCGGCGGAGCAGATACGCAGTATTTT | CASSLGGAGGADTQYF
NA | NA | TRBJ1-1 | TRBV7-2 | TGTGCCAGCAGCCGGACCTTGGACCGAGGCAACACTGAAGCTTTCTTT | CASSRTLDRGNTEAFF
NA | NA | TRBJ1-4 | TRBV12-3/TRBV12-4 | TGTGCCAGCAGTTTAGTAGAGCCAGGGAGTCCGGGAAAACTGTTTTTT | CASSLVEPGSPGKLFF
TRBD2 | once | TRBJ2-1 | TRBV12-3/TRBV12-4 | TGTGCCAGCAGTACCGGGACTAGCGGGTACAATGAGCAGTTCTTC | CASSTGTSGYNEQFF
NA | NA | TRBJ2-1 | TRBV12-3/TRBV12-4 | TGTGCCAGCATCTCATATAGGGGATCGATCGATGAGCGTTTCTTC | CASISYRGSIDERFF
NA | NA | TRBJ2-3 | TRBV5-1 | TGCGCCAGCAGACTTAGCCAGCGAAGTACAGATACGCAGTATTTT | CASRLSQRSTDTQYF
TRBD2 | NA | TRBJ2-1 | TRBV19 | TGTTGCACTAGCGGCCATTTCAATGAGCAGTTCTTC | CCTSGHFNEQFF
NA | NA | TRBJ2-3 | TRBV1 | TGCACCAGCGGAGAGACTAGAGACACAGATACGCAGTATTTT | CTSGETRDTDTQYF
NA | once | TRBJ2-7 | TRBV20-1 | TGCAGTGCTACCACAGAGGGAGAAGGCAACTTC | CSATTEGEGNF
NA | once | TRBJ2-7 | TRBV7-9 | TGTGCCAGCAGCCCCACGTGGGCGGGTGAGGACGAGCAGTACTTC | CASSPTWAGEDEQYF
TRBD2 | NA | TRBJ2-3 | TRBV20-1 | TGCAGTGCTAGGGCACTAGCGGAGGGGACAGATACGCAGTATTTT | CSARALAEGTDTQYF